This TCR beta chain stems from a study of T-cell reconstitution after alpha-beta-depleted transplantation in children. Overall study results and limits: After one year, T-cell counts and TCRbeta diversity mostly came from new T cells. It was reported that alpha-beta T cells came from several hundred expanded graft clones (about two months after transplant). Some patients owed their high day-60 TCRbeta diversity to surviving recipient T cells and thymic progenitors.

Unique molecular identifiers were built into the TCRbeta library. TCRdb independently ran MiXCR on the PCR reads; one entry per CDR3 protein. The sample contains just under 250,000 distinct CDR3 sequences, about a quarter of which appear only once. V was pared by 3 bases and J by 5 bases, with 17 bases between. CDR3 length: 14 amino acids. Germline loops: CDR1 DFQATT, CDR2 SNEGSKA (reference sequence). This clonotype was seen ten or more times. Antigen unknown. V gene TRBV20-1 combines with J gene TRBJ2-7; D is perhaps TRBD1 (7 bases). This material consisted of PBMCs, taken before TCRalphabeta/CD19-depleted stem cell transplant. This TCR was sampled from a girl aged 2 to 9 with Fanconi anemia, due to receive a stem cell transplant. The CDR3 nucleotides are TGCAGTGCTAGGGAGGGGGCTAATGCCCACGAGCAGTACTTC. Protein: CSAREGANAHEQYF.